The TCR beta chain under discussion was sequenced for a study of blood T cell repertoires in COVID-19. In the original analysis: Researchers report that nucleated cell counts were estimated from reference gene primer amplification. TCRdb's copy holds only in-frame clones and misses some; the assay was immunoSEQ multiplex PCR. That table supplies the V and J calls and clone size; D and trimming were determined from the DNA. Among some 130,000 clones listed, roughly 86% were seen once. The TCR was taken from a woman in her fifties or sixties with acute or convalescent COVID-19. The specimen sequenced was peripheral blood.

The CDR3 loop is CASSQGTPRGTQYF. The DNA for the CDR3 is TGTGCCAGCAGCCAAGGAACACCTAGGGGTACGCAGTATTTT. This rearrangement joins TRBV3-1 (or the pseudogene TRBV3-2) to TRBJ2-3; D perhaps matches TRBD1 (5 bases). Trimming took 1 base from V and 8 from J, leaving 13 bases between them. Germline V CDR1 and CDR2: LGHDT, YNNKEL (reference sequence). The CDR3 is 14 residues long.